One and the same sample provided the 21 T cell receptor beta chains below, sequenced in a study of tissue T cells after allogeneic stem cell transplantation. TCRdb's table, derived via immunoSEQ multiplex PCR, lists solely in-frame clones and lacks some. The sample consists of approximately 5,000 clones, 45% to 55% of them appearing once. Noted time point: mouse harvest day 7 after allogeneic transplant. Each mouse received 10^7 T-cell-depleted marrow cells plus 10^6 splenic CD5+ T cells by tail vein. Sequenced material: gut tissue. The receptor source for this set is a female BALB/c mouse given C57BL/6 T cells with graft-versus-host disease after an allogeneic hematopoietic cell transplant.

In its sample, this clone was seen once. Mouse gene names apply. The sequence runs out 1 residue before the end of the CDR3; the remainder is reconstructed from the germline J gene. The chain employs TRBV31 and TRBJ2-3, with 12 bases lining up with TRBD2. This CDR3 spans 15 amino acids. Germline CDR1 is GKSSPN and CDR2 is SITVG. Trimming cost V 0 bases and J 3 bases; bases outside gene matches: 1. CDR3 amino acids: CAWSLGLGGAETLYF. Incomplete CDR3 DNA: TGTGCCTGGAGTCTGGGACTGGGGGGAGCAGAAACGCTGTAT.

A word on this clone: Gene names follow the mouse nomenclature. The CDR3 end lies 1 residue beyond the end of the read and is filled in from the germline J gene. This chain uses TRBV15 with TRBJ1-5, with a tentative D call TRBD1 (5 bases). V was shortened by 6 bases and J by 0 bases, with 12 bases between the two germline ends. The CDR3 runs to 15 residues. The germline gives CDR1 SGHND, CDR2 FRSKSL. The CDR3 region is CASSPGHYNNQAPLF. CDR3 DNA (partial): TGTGCCAGCAGCCCCGGACACTATAACAACCAGGCTCCGCTT.

A note on this clone: The genes are named according to mouse. Read coverage stops 1 residue before the CDR3 terminus; the germline J gene supplies the remainder. V and J are TRBV26 and TRBJ2-2; perhaps TRBD1 as D (7 bases). The CDR3 runs to 16 residues. V lost 1 base, J lost 5 bases, and 14 bases lay in between. The germline gives CDR1 KGHPV, CDR2 FQNQEV (reference sequence). This CDR3 is CASSLWRGQETGQLYF. The sequenced CDR3 bases are TGTGCCAGCAGTCTGTGGAGGGGGCAGGAGACCGGGCAGCTCTAC.

Concerning this clone itself: Mouse germline and gene names are used. The DNA ends 1 residue before the CDR3 does, and the rest of the CDR3 is filled in from the germline J gene. The V and J genes are TRBV23 and TRBJ1-1; TRBD1, the table's D call, was not compared with the DNA. Germline V gene data show CDR1 as KGHTA and CDR2 as FQNQQP. The CDR3 is made up of 14 amino acids. The part of the CDR3 DNA that was read is TGCTCCAGCAGTCTTGGACAGGGGAACACAGAAGTCTTC. Its translation is CSSSLGQGNTEVF. The entire CDR3 protein reads CSSSLGQGNTEVFF.

A note on this clone: The gene names here belong to mouse. The read is 1 residue too short to cover the CDR3 end, so that end is filled in from the germline J gene. The chain joins TRBV2 to TRBJ2-2; TRBD1 is a possible D gene (8 bases). The CDR3 totals 16 residues. Germline V gene lookup returns CDR1 LGHNA and CDR2 YSYQKL. The V end lost 4 bases, the J end lost 2 bases, and 14 bases lay between the germline ends. CDR3 protein: CASSRNRGGNTGQLYF. Incomplete CDR3 DNA: TGTGCCAGCAGCCGTAACAGGGGGGGGAACACCGGGCAGCTCTAC.

This clone was seen a few times. The genes and germline here are from mouse. The read ends 1 residue shy of where the CDR3 ends; the end is completed using the germline J gene. The gene calls are TRBV23 and TRBJ1-3. CDR3 length: 15 amino acids. Germline lookup yields CDR1 KGHTA and CDR2 FQNQQP. The CDR3 sequence: CSSSHKPNSGNTLYF. The DNA read from the CDR3 is TGCTCCAGCAGTCACAAACCAAATTCTGGAAATACGCTCTAT.

As for this clone: Mouse gene names apply. The read comes to an end 1 residue before the CDR3 does, leaving the germline J gene to fill in the end. The V call is TRBV26, the J call TRBJ1-3; TRBD1 agrees at 8 bases. With V trimmed by 4 bases and J by 4 bases, 3 bases remained unmatched. Germline lookup yields CDR1 KGHPV and CDR2 FQNQEV (reference sequence). The CDR3 is made up of 14 amino acids. The part of the CDR3 DNA that was read is TGTGCCAGCAGTCGGACAGGGATCGGAAATACGCTCTAT. This translates into CASSRTGIGNTLY. The complete CDR3 reads CASSRTGIGNTLYF.

This clone was counted between two and nine times. Any gene name here is a mouse gene name. Read sequence stops 1 residue before the CDR3 end, and the germline J gene provides the missing end. The gene calls are TRBV13-3 and TRBJ2-2; D not resolved. Germline values: CDR1 NNHDY, CDR2 SYVADS. This CDR3 spans 13 amino acids. Trimming shortened V by 5 bases and J by 0 bases, and 5 bases separated the two germline ends. CDR3 in amino acids: CASSPSNTGQLYF. CDR3 bases read: TGTGCCAGCAGCCCCTCAAACACCGGGCAGCTCTAC.

Points on this clone: Gene names and germline match the mouse. The read terminates 1 residue ahead of where the CDR3 ends, so the germline J gene completes it. The V call is TRBV12-1, the J call TRBJ2-7; the match to TRBD1 covers 11 bases. V was pared by 3 bases and J by 6 bases, with 3 bases of the junction left unmatched. This CDR3 has 13 residues. The V gene's germline CDR1 is SGHSN and CDR2 HYEKVE. CDR3 loop: CASSGDRGIEQYF. CDR3 DNA (partial): TGTGCCAGCTCTGGGGACAGGGGGATTGAACAGTAC.

As regards this clone: These gene names are mouse names. The CDR3 extends 1 residue past the end of the read, so its final part is completed from the germline J gene. The rearrangement links TRBV26 to TRBJ2-7; D is unclear. Per germline, CDR1 KGHPV and CDR2 FQNQEV (reference sequence). The CDR3 totals 12 residues. V shed 4 bases and J shed 0 bases, with 4 bases lying between them. The CDR3 is CASSRISYEQYF. The covered CDR3 bases are TGTGCCAGCAGTCGCATCTCCTATGAACAGTAC.

To note about this clone: Gene names and germline refer to mouse. The read is 1 residue too short to cover the CDR3 end, so that end is filled in from the germline J gene. The V and J genes are TRBV16 and TRBJ2-5; a possible D gene is TRBD1 (6 bases). V was pared by 5 bases and J by 0 bases, with 9 bases between. Germline V gene sequence: CDR1 SGHSA, CDR2 FRNQAP. This CDR3 region has 14 residues. The covered CDR3 bases are TGTGCAAGCAGCCCCCAGGGGAACCAAGACACCCAGTAC. Translation: CASSPQGNQDTQY. The CDR3 in its entirety is CASSPQGNQDTQYF.

This clone was seen a single time. The gene names given are mouse names. The CDR3 goes on 1 residue after the read ends, and that part is filled in from the germline J gene. The chain carries TRBV16 and TRBJ1-1; D is perhaps TRBD1 (5 bases). This CDR3 has 13 residues. V was clipped by 5 bases and J by 2 bases, with 9 bases between them. Germline CDR1 and CDR2: SGHSA and FRNQAP. The CDR3 is CASSIGHNTEVFF. Incomplete CDR3 DNA: TGTGCAAGCAGCATTGGACATAACACAGAAGTCTTC.

Details on this clone: Gene names denote mouse genes. With the read ending 1 residue before the CDR3 end, the germline J gene is used to fill in that end. The chain has TRBV26 and TRBJ2-1; 7 bases align to TRBD1. The CDR3 is 13 residues long. J lost 9 bases, V lost 3 bases, and 5 bases had no gene match. Germline-derived CDR1 and CDR2 are KGHPV and FQNQEV (reference sequence). Incomplete CDR3 DNA: TGTGCCAGCAGTCTAAGACAGGGTCTTGAGCAGTTC. This gives the protein CASSLRQGLEQF. The entire CDR3 is CASSLRQGLEQFF.

Worth noting for this clone: Gene names follow the mouse nomenclature. The read ends 1 residue shy of where the CDR3 ends; the end is completed using the germline J gene. The chain joins TRBV13-3 to TRBJ2-3; the D is unclear. The V end lost 2 bases, the J end lost 0 bases, and 4 bases lay between the germline ends. CDR3 length: 13 amino acids. Germline CDR1 is NNHDY and CDR2 is SYVADS. The part of the CDR3 DNA that was read is TGTGCCAGCAGTGAAAACAGTGCAGAAACGCTGTAT. It specifies CASSENSAETLY. The whole CDR3 protein is CASSENSAETLYF.

Turning to this clone: The gene symbols are mouse symbols. The CDR3 is cut off 1 residue early in the read; its end comes from the germline J gene. The J gene is TRBJ2-4, the V gene TRBV16; tentatively, D is TRBD2 (7 bases). The CDR3 sequence is 15 residues long. V was trimmed by 5 bases and J by 0 bases, leaving 12 bases between them. Germline V gene lookup returns CDR1 SGHSA and CDR2 FRNQAP. Here the CDR3 reads CASSPGGASQNTLYF. CDR3 bases read: TGTGCAAGCAGCCCGGGGGGCGCGAGTCAAAACACCTTGTAC.

A word on this clone: Germline and genes: mouse. The read falls 1 residue short of the CDR3 end, and the missing part is taken from the germline J gene. J is TRBJ2-7 and V is TRBV5; tentative D call: TRBD1 (6 bases). This CDR3 comprises 13 residues. The germline CDR1 and CDR2 sequences are LGHNA and YNLKQL (reference sequence). V lost 1 base, J lost 4 bases, and 8 bases lay in between. The DNA read from the CDR3 is TGTGCCAGCAGCCAAGGGACAGAATATGAACAGTAC. Translation: CASSQGTEYEQY. The whole CDR3 protein is CASSQGTEYEQYF.

This clone was counted a few times. Here the gene names and germline are mouse. The read gets to within 1 residue of the CDR3 end, and the germline J gene fills in the rest. The V gene is TRBV26, the J gene TRBJ2-7, with 8 bases identical to TRBD2. Germline lookup yields CDR1 KGHPV and CDR2 FQNQEV (reference sequence). V lost 2 bases, J lost 6 bases, and 3 bases stayed unmatched. CDR3 length: 13 residues. The CDR3 bases that were read are TGTGCCAGCAGTCTGGGGGGGGCGCTTGAACAGTAC. This sequence encodes CASSLGGALEQY. The complete CDR3 reads CASSLGGALEQYF.

As regards this clone: Gene and germline names: mouse. The sequenced fragment ends 1 residue before the CDR3 boundary, so the rest is inferred from the germline J gene. The chain recombines TRBV13-1 with TRBJ2-4, with 7 bases that match TRBD2. After removal of 3 bases from V and 0 bases from J, the junction contained 1 base not matched to a gene. This CDR3 region has 14 residues. The V gene's germline CDR1 is NSHNY and CDR2 SYGAGN. CDR3 loop: CASSGGGSQNTLYF. The part of the CDR3 DNA that was read is TGTGCCAGCAGTGGGGGGGGGAGTCAAAACACCTTGTAC.

About this clone itself: Genes here carry mouse names. The observed sequence ends 1 residue before the CDR3 terminus, with the missing tail filled in from the germline J gene. The chain employs TRBV1 and TRBJ2-5, with D possibly TRBD2 on 6 matching bases. The V gene lost 0 bases and the J gene lost 1 base, with 8 bases spanning the gap. Germline assignment: CDR1 NSQYPW and CDR2 LRSPGD (reference sequence). The CDR3 spans 15 residues. The CDR3 sequence is CTCSADWGHQDTQYF. The covered CDR3 bases are TGCACCTGCAGTGCAGACTGGGGTCACCAAGACACCCAGTAC.

In the case of this clone: Germline and genes here are mouse. The read stops 1 residue short of the end of the CDR3; the missing end is completed from the germline J gene. The genes are TRBV15 and TRBJ2-7; perhaps TRBD2 as D (5 bases). The length of the CDR3 is 14 residues. The V and J ends lost 5 bases and 0 bases respectively, with 11 bases between them. In germline, CDR1 is SGHND, CDR2 FRSKSL. The DNA read from the CDR3 is TGTGCCAGCAGTCGCTGGGAGAGCTCCTATGAACAGTAC. Translation gives CASSRWESSYEQY. The full CDR3 reads CASSRWESSYEQYF.

With respect to this clone: The gene names here belong to mouse. The sequenced CDR3 bases are TGTGGTGCTAGGGACAGATCAAACACCGGGCAGCTCTAC. Translation gives CGARDRSNTGQLY. The whole CDR3 reads CGARDRSNTGQLYF. This chain joins TRBV20 and TRBJ2-2, with D uncertain. The read ends 1 residue before the CDR3 terminus; that terminus is restored from the germline J gene. CDR3 length equals 14 residues. Trimming left V 0 bases short and J 0 bases short, with 5 bases between. Germline V gene sequence: CDR1 GFQATS, CDR2 STVNSAI.